The source of this T cell receptor beta chain is a study of blood T cell repertoires in COVID-19. Looking at the study overall: In each case, the material was cDNA or gDNA derived from T cells, B-cell-depleted T cells, or PBMCs.

The junction had 11 bases not matched to a gene; V was cut back by 4 bases and J by 2 bases. The V gene's germline CDR1 is SGHNT and CDR2 YYREEE (reference sequence). This CDR3 is built from 17 residues. Original data processing: Estimation of nucleated cell counts was performed using reference gene primer amplification. Sequencing was performed with immunoSEQ multiplex PCR; in TCRdb, only in-frame clones are kept and a portion is missing. V and J calls plus clone size are reproduced from that table; the DNA served to infer D and trimming. The sample consists of about 190,000 clones, approximately 84% of them appearing once.

This clonotype originated in a woman aged 70 to 79 with active or convalescent COVID-19. What was sequenced was peripheral blood. J is TRBJ1-1 and V is TRBV5-4; 10 positions agree with TRBD1. The CDR3 DNA is TGTGCCAGCAGCGCCGCCGGGACAGGGGCATACAACACTGAAGCTTTCTTT. This sequence encodes CASSAAGTGAYNTEAFF.